This is a list of T cell receptor beta chains from one sample in a study of T cells after yellow fever vaccination. TCRdb called the 5' RACE reads again in MiXCR, with one record for every CDR3 protein. The sample yields 200,000 to 300,000 distinct CDR3 sequences, about 3.7% seen once. The sequencing used PBMCs, collected 15 days after the yellow fever booster vaccination. Receptors were obtained from a man aged 18 to 30 who received the YFV17D yellow fever vaccine. Both conserved end residues are part of each CDR3. Each record gives: clone size, J gene, V gene, D gene, CDR3 length, CDR3 DNA, CDR3 protein. The D gene is left open where the match is weak. Size values are once, few and many counts, or a class for expanded clones, and some rows have none.

many	TRBJ2-1	TRBV4-2	-	16	TGTGCCAGCAGCCTTTCTTTGGGCTATGGGGGCGATGAGCAGTTCTTC	CASSLSLGYGGDEQFF
many	TRBJ1-1	TRBV28	-	13	TGTGCCAGCAGTTCTGCCGGGACCGCGGAAGCTTTCTTT	CASSSAGTAEAFF
many	TRBJ2-1	TRBV3-1	-	15	TGTGCCAGCAGCCACCGGGGGAGAGACCGGAATGAGCAGTTCTTC	CASSHRGRDRNEQFF
many	TRBJ2-2	TRBV6-5	TRBD1	15	TGTGCCAGCAGCCCAATTGACAGGGGGGACGGGGAGCTGTTTTTT	CASSPIDRGDGELFF
many	TRBJ1-1	TRBV18	-	15	TGTGCCAGCTCACCGCGGACGCAGATGAACACTGAAGCTTTCTTT	CASSPRTQMNTEAFF
many	TRBJ1-5	TRBV20-1	-	15	TGCAGTGCTGAACCCTTGCTTTGGGATCATCAGCCCCAGCATTTT	CSAEPLLWDHQPQHF
many	TRBJ1-5	TRBV19	-	12	TGTGCCAGTAGTATTGGGGTTCAGCCCCAGCATTTT	CASSIGVQPQHF
many	TRBJ2-3	TRBV5-1	-	14	TGCGCCAGCGGGGATCCGATGAGCACAGATACGCAGTATTTT	CASGDPMSTDTQYF
many	TRBJ2-7	TRBV7-9	-	14	TGTGCCAGCAGCTTAGCAGGGGGGACGGAGGAGCAGTACTTC	CASSLAGGTEEQYF
many	TRBJ1-6	TRBV19	-	11	TGTGCCAGCGCAACCGGGACACCCCTCCACTTT	CASATGTPLHF
many	TRBJ2-4	TRBV7-2	TRBD1	16	TGTGCCAGCAGCTCCCGTTCCGGGACAGGGGGAAACATTCAGTACTTC	CASSSRSGTGGNIQYF
-	TRBJ2-3	TRBV4-1	TRBD1	15	TGCGCCAGCAGCCAAGTTGGGGCAGGGGGAGATACGCAGTATTTT	CASSQVGAGGDTQYF
many	TRBJ2-3	TRBV12-3/TRBV12-4	TRBD1	15	TGTGCCAGCAGTTTAGACAGGGGGCACACAGATACGCAGTATTTT	CASSLDRGHTDTQYF
many	TRBJ1-1	TRBV25-1	TRBD1	15	TGTGCCAGCAGTGCTAGACAGGGGGGGGACACTGAAGCTTTCTTT	CASSARQGGDTEAFF
many	TRBJ2-5	TRBV2	-	15	TGTGCCAGTACCAAGGGGCGAGGGGTCCGGGAGACCCAGTACTTC	CASTKGRGVRETQYF
-	TRBJ1-1	TRBV30	-	14	TGTGCCTGGAGTGTACTTGGCATGAACACTGAAGCTTTCTTT	CAWSVLGMNTEAFF
many	TRBJ2-2	TRBV5-1	TRBD1	15	TGCGCCAGCAGCCGGGACAGAGGGAACACCGGGGAGCTGTTTTTT	CASSRDRGNTGELFF
many	TRBJ2-3	TRBV7-7	TRBD2	16	TGTGCTAGCAGCTTAGACGGCGCGGGGGGGGCAGATACGCAGTATTTT	CASSLDGAGGADTQYF
many	TRBJ2-7	TRBV5-1	-	11	TGCGCCAGCGCCGACAGCTACGAGCAGTACTTC	CASADSYEQYF
few	TRBJ2-5	TRBV5-1	-	15	TGCGCCAGCAGCCCATACCCCGGGGGCGTCGAGACCCAGTACTTC	CASSPYPGGVETQYF
many	TRBJ2-1	TRBV9	TRBD2	18	TGTGCCAGCAGCCCCGGACTAGCGGGGGGCTTCTCCTACAATGAGCAGTTCTTC	CASSPGLAGGFSYNEQFF
many	TRBJ2-5	TRBV6-6	-	14	TGTGCCAGCAGTTACTGGAGCGACCCAGAGACCCAGTACTTC	CASSYWSDPETQYF
many	TRBJ2-2	TRBV3-1	TRBD2	15	TGTGCCAGCAGCCAACCAGCGGGGGGGCACGGGGAGCTGTTTTTT	CASSQPAGGHGELFF
many	TRBJ2-6	TRBV7-9	-	15	TGTGCCAGCAGCTTAGGGCGTCAAGGGGCCAACGTCCTGACTTTC	CASSLGRQGANVLTF
few	TRBJ2-7	TRBV2	-	10	TGTGCCAGCAGGTTCTACGAGCAGTACTTC	CASRFYEQYF
many	TRBJ2-5	TRBV7-3	TRBD2	20	TGTGCCAGCAGCTTAACCCTGTTCGTCGGCGGGACTAGATGGGGGGAGACCCAGTACTTC	CASSLTLFVGGTRWGETQYF
few	TRBJ2-5	TRBV4-1	TRBD2	15	TGCGCCAGCAGCCCGCGGGGGGGGGCCCTGGAGACCCAGTACTTC	CASSPRGGALETQYF
many	TRBJ2-5	TRBV9	TRBD2	14	TGTGCCAGCAGCTCAACTAGCGGCCAAGAGACCCAGTACTTC	CASSSTSGQETQYF
many	TRBJ2-7	TRBV6-2/TRBV6-3	TRBD1	15	TGTGCCAGCAGTGGCTACAGGGGATTCCTCTACGAGCAGTACTTC	CASSGYRGFLYEQYF
many	TRBJ2-7	TRBV20-1	TRBD1	12	TGCAGTGCTCGGGACAGGGAGTACGAGCAGTACTTC	CSARDREYEQYF
many	TRBJ2-5	TRBV29-1	TRBD1	12	TGCAGCGTCGACAGGGGGCAACAGACCCAGTACTTC	CSVDRGQQTQYF
many	TRBJ1-5	TRBV27	-	12	TGTGCCAGCACCGACGGGGATCAGCCCCAGCATTTT	CASTDGDQPQHF
many	TRBJ2-4	TRBV6-6	-	19	TGTGCCAGCAGTTACTCTATTCGGAATCAGTTAAGAGCCAAAAACATTCAGTACTTC	CASSYSIRNQLRAKNIQYF
few	TRBJ1-3	TRBV5-5	-	14	TGTGCCAGCAGCTCAAGACAGCTTGGAAACACCATATATTTT	CASSSRQLGNTIYF
many	TRBJ2-7	TRBV4-2	TRBD1	18	TGTGCCAGCAGCCAAGGAGTTTCTTGGACAGGGTTAACCTACGAGCAGTACTTC	CASSQGVSWTGLTYEQYF
many	TRBJ2-2	TRBV11-2	TRBD2	15	TGTGCCAGCCGGCGCAGCGGGGGGGTCACCGGGGAGCTGTTTTTT	CASRRSGGVTGELFF
many	TRBJ2-5	TRBV29-1	-	14	TGCAGCGTTGGAATTTCGGGGCACCAAGAGACCCAGTACTTC	CSVGISGHQETQYF
many	TRBJ2-4	TRBV7-6	TRBD2	16	TGTGCCAGCAGCTCCTCCCTGACGGTGGGGGGGGACATTCAGTACTTC	CASSSSLTVGGDIQYF
few	TRBJ1-1	TRBV4-2	-	16	TGTGCCAGCAGCCAAGTCGTAGTCACGGGGAACACTGAAGCTTTCTTT	CASSQVVVTGNTEAFF
many	TRBJ1-1	TRBV29-1	TRBD1	16	TGCAGCGTAGACTCGGACAGGGGGTCAATGAACACTGAAGCTTTCTTT	CSVDSDRGSMNTEAFF
many	TRBJ2-3	TRBV7-2	TRBD2	16	TGTGCCAGCAGCTTAGTAGCGGGGGGGCCGATAGATACGCAGTATTTT	CASSLVAGGPIDTQYF
many	TRBJ2-5	TRBV12-3/TRBV12-4	TRBD2	15	TGTGCCAGCAGTTCAACTAGCGGAGAGGGGGAGACCCAGTACTTC	CASSSTSGEGETQYF
few	TRBJ2-1	TRBV20-1	-	16	TGCAGTGCCCGTCCCCCTCTCGGGCGGAACGACAATGAGCAGTTCTTC	CSARPPLGRNDNEQFF
-	TRBJ2-7	TRBV6-2/TRBV6-3	TRBD1	17	TGTGCCAGCAGGGAACACCGGGGACAGCTGATTTCCTACGAGCAGTACTTC	CASREHRGQLISYEQYF
many	TRBJ2-3	TRBV24-1	-	14	TGTGCCACCAGTGACCGACAGGCCACAGATACGCAGTATTTT	CATSDRQATDTQYF
many	TRBJ2-6	TRBV21-1	-	18	TGTGCCAGCAGCAAAGCGCAGAAACTAGAGTCTGGGGCCAACGTCCTGACTTTC	CASSKAQKLESGANVLTF
many	TRBJ2-1	TRBV7-3	-	13	TGTGCCAGCAGCCCCCCGACGAGGAATGAGCAGTTCTTC	CASSPPTRNEQFF
many	TRBJ2-1	TRBV12-3/TRBV12-4	TRBD1	16	TGTGCCAGCAGCGAACAGGGGATCGCCTCGTACAATGAGCAGTTCTTC	CASSEQGIASYNEQFF
many	TRBJ2-3	TRBV18	TRBD2	17	TGTGCCAGCTCACCGCTAGGGACTAGCGGGGCCACAGATACGCAGTATTTT	CASSPLGTSGATDTQYF
few	TRBJ2-5	TRBV12-3/TRBV12-4	TRBD2	15	TGTGCCAGCAACCCTGGGACTAGCGGACAAGAGACCCAGTACTTC	CASNPGTSGQETQYF
many	TRBJ2-1	TRBV5-4	-	15	TGTGCCAGCAGCTTGGACTGGATCTCCTACAATGAGCAGTTCTTC	CASSLDWISYNEQFF
many	TRBJ2-3	TRBV7-2	-	17	TGTGCCAGCAGCTCCCCTCTGCGGGGATCCCGCGCGTATACGCAGTATTTT	CASSSPLRGSRAYTQYF
many	TRBJ2-4	TRBV12-3/TRBV12-4	-	17	TGTGCCAGCAGTTTGGGGACGACTATAACAGCCAAAAACATTCAGTACTTC	CASSLGTTITAKNIQYF
many	TRBJ2-5	TRBV7-9	TRBD2	18	TGTGCCAGCAGGGTCGGACTAGCGGGGGGGCCCCGGCCGGAGACCCAGTACTTC	CASRVGLAGGPRPETQYF
many	TRBJ1-5	TRBV6-6	-	14	TGTGCCAGCAGAGATGCAGGGAGCAATCAGCCCCAGCATTTT	CASRDAGSNQPQHF
many	TRBJ2-1	TRBV5-1	-	16	TGCGCCAGCAGCTTGGCCGGAGAGGGGGCCTACAATGAGCAGTTCTTC	CASSLAGEGAYNEQFF
-	TRBJ1-1	TRBV5-1	TRBD1	16	TGCGCCAGCAGCGTAAGACAGGGTTTAACGAACACTGAAGCTTTCTTT	CASSVRQGLTNTEAFF
many	TRBJ2-6	TRBV6-5	-	22	TGTGCCAGCACCACCAAGGTGGCGGGGAGGAGCTGGGCATACTCTGGGGCCAACGTCCTGACTTTC	CASTTKVAGRSWAYSGANVLTF
few	TRBJ2-7	TRBV19	TRBD2	16	TGTGCCAGTAGTCCCAGACTAGCGGGGGTCTCCTACGAGCAGTACTTC	CASSPRLAGVSYEQYF
-	TRBJ1-3	TRBV9	TRBD1	15	TGTGCCAGCAGCGCCCCCGGGACAGCAACGAACACCATATATTTT	CASSAPGTATNTIYF